Below, one T cell receptor beta chain is given with its context. The CDR3 has 13 amino acids. Trimming removed 1 base from V and 5 bases from J; junction bases left unmatched: 0. Germline CDR1 reads SGHDN; CDR2 reads FVKESK. Each participant's cohort was designated according to participant-reported clinical history. In Cohort 3, a recovered donor had either two negative PCRs, clearance, or symptom resolution. Sequenced by immunoSEQ multiplex PCR; TCRdb stores in-frame clones only, minus some. This sample has roughly 200,000 clones; roughly four fifths occur once, and the top ten carry about 12%. The data are from a study of blood T cell repertoires in COVID-19. Study-wide context: Sample material is recorded as cDNA or gDNA derived from T cells, B-cell-depleted T cells, or PBMCs.

This chain connects TRBV14 to TRBJ1-2; 8 bases map to TRBD1. The sequence derives from a man aged 35 to 55 who had recovered from COVID-19. Sequences were obtained from PBMCs or T cells enriched from blood (not recorded which). The CDR3 loop is CASSQGTGYGYTF. Here the CDR3 DNA reads TGTGCCAGCAGCCAAGGGACAGGGTATGGCTACACCTTC. The whole variable domain, filled in from reference TRBV14 and TRBJ1-2, reads EAGVTQFPSHSVIEKGQTVTLRCDPISGHDNLYWYRRVMGKEIKFLLHFVKESKQDESGMPNNRFLAERTGGTYSTLKVQPAELEDSGVYFCASSQGTGYGYTFGSGTRLTVV.